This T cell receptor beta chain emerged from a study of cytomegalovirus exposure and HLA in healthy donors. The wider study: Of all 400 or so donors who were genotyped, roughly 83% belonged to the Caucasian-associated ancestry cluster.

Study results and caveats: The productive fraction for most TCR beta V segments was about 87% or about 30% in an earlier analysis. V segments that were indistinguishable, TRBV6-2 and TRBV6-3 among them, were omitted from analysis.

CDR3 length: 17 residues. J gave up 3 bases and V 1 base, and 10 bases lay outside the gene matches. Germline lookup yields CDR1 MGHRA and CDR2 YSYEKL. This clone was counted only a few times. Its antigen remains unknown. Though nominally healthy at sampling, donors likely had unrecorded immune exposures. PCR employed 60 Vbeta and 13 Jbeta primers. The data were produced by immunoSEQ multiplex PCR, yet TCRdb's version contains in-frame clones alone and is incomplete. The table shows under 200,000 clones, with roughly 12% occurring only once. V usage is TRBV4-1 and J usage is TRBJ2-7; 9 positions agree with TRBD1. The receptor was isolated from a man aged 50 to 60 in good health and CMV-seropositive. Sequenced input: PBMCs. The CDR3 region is CASSQAGEDRGHYEQYF. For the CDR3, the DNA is TGCGCCAGCAGCCAAGCTGGGGAGGACAGGGGCCACTACGAGCAGTACTTC.